Many counts were recorded for the clone carrying this T cell receptor (beta chain). TCRdb re-derived calls from the 5' RACE reads in MiXCR, one entry per CDR3 protein. The sample yields 42,000 or so distinct CDR3 sequences, about 10% seen once. Regarding time point: blood at routine non-recurrence follow-up after resection. These data belong to a study of spatial heterogeneity in lung cancer. Study at large: The authors sequenced available follow-up PBMC samples, taken a median of roughly 2 years after resection. Alpha-chain sequences were consistently detected less often than beta-chain sequences.

The clonotype was recovered from a female donor with early-stage non-small cell lung cancer. Sequences were derived from PBMCs, sampled at follow-up.

DNA for the CDR3: TGTGCCAGCAGTGGAGACGTGGGGGCCCCCGCAGATACGCAGTATTTT. It encodes CASSGDVGAPADTQYF. The chain joins TRBV2 to TRBJ2-3, with D perhaps TRBD1 (6 bases). The CDR3 is made up of 16 amino acids. Trimming cost V 4 bases and J 4 bases, with 18 bases left between them. Germline CDR1 and CDR2: SNHLY and FYNNEI.